These 27 T cell receptor beta chains share one sample of origin, sequenced in a study of T cell changes during pregnancy in multiple sclerosis. Using immunoSEQ multiplex PCR, the repertoire was profiled, and TCRdb retains in-frame clones only, with some absent. The sample yields tens of thousands of clones, approximately 94% seen once. The sample was peripheral blood, taken in the third trimester of pregnancy. These receptors originate from a female donor with multiple sclerosis, enrolled in a pregnancy study.

The chain has TRBV30 and TRBJ1-3; D is unresolved. Deletions cut 3 bases from V and 0 bases from J, with 9 bases between. The germline V gene has CDR1 GTSNPN and CDR2 SVGIG (reference sequence). The CDR3 runs to 14 residues. The CDR3 bases are TGTGCCTGGAGCGCAGACTACTCTGGAAACACCATATATTTT. Protein sequence: CAWSADYSGNTIYF. The full variable domain, with the rest looked up from reference TRBV30 and TRBJ1-3, is SQTIHQWPATLVQPVGSPLSLECTVEGTSNPNLYWYRQAAGRGLQLLFYSVGIGQISSEVPQNLSASRPQDRQFILSSKKLLLSDSGFYLCAWSADYSGNTIYFGEGSWLTVV.

The chain uses TRBV5-6 and TRBJ2-3; D is perhaps TRBD1 (6 bases). Germline assignment: CDR1 SGHDT and CDR2 YYEEEE. This CDR3 is built from 14 residues. The germline V and J ends were trimmed by 4 bases and 1 base, with 10 bases remaining between them. The CDR3 sequence: CASSPGVGTDTQYF. The CDR3 DNA reads as TGTGCCAGCAGCCCAGGGGTGGGCACAGATACGCAGTATTTT.

The CDR3 is CASSPRREQMNTEAFF. The DNA for the CDR3 is TGTGCCAGTAGTCCCCGGCGGGAACAGATGAACACTGAAGCTTTCTTT. The chain joins TRBV19 to TRBJ1-1; no reliable D call. Germline V CDR1 and CDR2: LNHDA, SQIVND (reference sequence). The CDR3 has 16 residues. V dropped 5 bases and J dropped 0 bases, with 16 bases sitting between them.

The chain carries TRBV19 and TRBJ2-5, with 9 bases that match TRBD2. Germline CDR1 is LNHDA and CDR2 is SQIVND (reference sequence). After removal of 3 bases from V and 7 bases from J, the junction contained 15 bases not matched to a gene. The CDR3 has 17 amino acids. CDR3 loop: CASSIRNSGGRPGTQYF. CDR3 DNA: TGTGCCAGTAGTATCCGGAATAGCGGGGGCCGACCGGGGACCCAGTACTTC.

Only one count was recorded for this clone. The V call is TRBV7-3, the J call TRBJ2-7; weak D call: TRBD2 (6 bases). CDR3 length: 13 residues. Between the trimmed V and J ends, which lost 1 base and 10 bases, there was a span of 14 bases. Germline CDR1 SGHTA, CDR2 FQGTGA. Written as DNA, the CDR3 is TGTGCCAGCAGCTTAAGTTTAACGGGGGTTCAGTACTTC. Its translation: CASSLSLTGVQYF. Full variable domain (missing parts from reference TRBV7-3 and TRBJ2-7): GAGVSQTPSNKVTEKGKYVELRCDPISGHTALYWYRQSLGQGPEFLIYFQGTGAADDSGLPNDRFFAVRPEGSVSTLKIQRTERGDSAVYLCASSLSLTGVQYFGPGTRLTVT.

The chain has TRBV7-9 and TRBJ2-6, with 14 bases fitting TRBD2. Germline V lookup: CDR1 SEHNR, CDR2 FQNEAQ (reference sequence). The CDR3 is made up of 18 amino acids. The junction had 2 bases not matched to a gene; V was cut back by 1 base and J by 3 bases. Written as DNA, the CDR3 is TGTGCCAGCAGCTTAGGACTAGCGGGGGGGCTTGGGGCCAACGTCCTGACTTTC. Amino acid sequence: CASSLGLAGGLGANVLTF. The full variable domain, with the rest looked up from reference TRBV7-9 and TRBJ2-6, is DTGVSQNPRHKITKRGQNVTFRCDPISEHNRLYWYRQTLGQGPEFLTYFQNEAQLEKSRLLSDRFSAERPKGSFSTLEIQRTEQGDSAMYLCASSLGLAGGLGANVLTFGAGSRLTVL.

V gene TRBV5-8 combines with J gene TRBJ2-3; unclear D gene. The germline V and J ends were trimmed by 4 bases and 4 bases, with 7 bases remaining between them. CDR1 and CDR2 (germline): SGHTS, YDEGEE. The CDR3 runs 12 residues. Written as DNA, the CDR3 is TGTGCCAGCAGCCCGCAGTCAGATACGCAGTATTTT. It yields the protein CASSPQSDTQYF.

The J gene is TRBJ2-3, the V gene TRBV5-6; TRBD1 agrees at 9 bases. The CDR3 has 13 residues. CDR1 is SGHDT, CDR2 YYEEEE, per germline. The V and J ends lost 4 bases and 6 bases, in that order; junction bases with no gene match: 3. This CDR3 reads CASSRDRDDTQYF. CDR3 bases: TGTGCCAGCAGCCGGGACAGGGATGATACGCAGTATTTT. The full variable domain, with the rest looked up from reference TRBV5-6 and TRBJ2-3, is DAGVTQSPTHLIKTRGQQVTLRCSPKSGHDTVSWYQQALGQGPQFIFQYYEEEERQRGNFPDRFSGHQFPNYSSELNVNALLLGDSALYLCASSRDRDDTQYFGPGTRLTVL.

The chain links TRBV18 to TRBJ1-3; D is unresolved. There are 15 residues in the CDR3. Germline lookup yields CDR1 KGHSH and CDR2 LQKENI. The V end lost 6 bases, the J end lost 4 bases, and 16 bases lay between the germline ends. The CDR3 loop is CASSGGESKGNTIYF. DNA for the CDR3: TGTGCCAGCTCCGGCGGAGAGTCGAAGGGAAACACCATATATTTT.

This chain links TRBV10-2 with TRBJ2-7; 7 nucleotides align to TRBD1. The ends lost 2 bases at V and 4 bases at J; junction bases unmatched: 11. Germline assignment: CDR1 WSHSY and CDR2 SAAADI. The CDR3 has 16 amino acids. The CDR3 region has the DNA TGCGCCAGCAGTGAGCCGACAGGGCTAAGCGGTTACGAGCAGTACTTC. This codes for CASSEPTGLSGYEQYF.

This clone was counted a single time. This chain uses TRBV7-2 with TRBJ2-5; D not resolved. Per the germline V gene, CDR1 is SGHTA and CDR2 is FQGNSA. The V end was cut by 3 bases, the J end by 1 base, with 6 bases between. The CDR3 has 13 amino acids. CDR3 residues: CASSLFSQETQYF. DNA for the CDR3: TGTGCCAGCAGCTTGTTCAGCCAAGAGACCCAGTACTTC.

This clone has just one count. The V call is TRBV16, the J call TRBJ2-5, with 7 bases matching TRBD2. From germline, CDR1 is KGHSY and CDR2 FQNENV. V trimming: 3 bases; J trimming: 4 bases; junction bases outside the gene matches: 2. The CDR3 consists of 13 residues. As DNA, the CDR3 is TGTGCCAGCAGCCAGCCTAGCGGAGAGACCCAGTACTTC. Encoded protein: CASSQPSGETQYF.

The genes are TRBV6-5 and TRBJ2-5; 7 bases fit TRBD1. CDR3 size: 14 residues. Trimming cost V 5 bases and J 5 bases; bases outside gene matches: 8. Germline V gene data show CDR1 as MNHEY and CDR2 as SVGAGI. The CDR3: CASSDPGGRETQYF. The CDR3 DNA is TGTGCCAGCAGTGACCCAGGGGGTAGGGAGACCCAGTACTTC.

This clone appeared once. The chain links TRBV19 to TRBJ1-2; possible D gene TRBD1, 5 bases. The V gene's germline CDR1 is LNHDA and CDR2 SQIVND (reference sequence). The CDR3 loop spans 14 amino acids. V shed 5 bases and J shed 10 bases, with 20 bases lying between them. CDR3 region: CASSPISGQSAYTF. In DNA form, the CDR3 reads TGTGCCAGTAGTCCGATCTCTGGACAATCTGCCTACACCTTC. Full variable domain (missing parts from reference TRBV19 and TRBJ1-2): DGGITQSPKYLFRKEGQNVTLSCEQNLNHDAMYWYRQDPGQGLRLIYYSQIVNDFQKGDIAEGYSVSREKKESFPLTVTSAQKNPTAFYLCASSPISGQSAYTFGSGTRLTVV.

The rearrangement links TRBV5-6 to TRBJ1-4; D may be TRBD1 (5 bases). V gave up 2 bases and J gave up 7 bases, with 15 bases separating them. The CDR3 has 15 residues. Germline V gene data show CDR1 as SGHDT and CDR2 as YYEEEE. CDR3 protein: CASSLRTGGSEKLFF. In DNA form, the CDR3 reads TGTGCCAGCAGCTTACGAACAGGCGGGAGTGAAAAACTGTTTTTT.

V is TRBV7-2 and J is TRBJ1-1, with D possibly matching TRBD1 (5 bases). Per the germline V gene, CDR1 is SGHTA and CDR2 is FQGNSA. The germline V and J ends were trimmed by 2 bases and 4 bases, with 20 bases remaining between them. The length of the CDR3 is 17 residues. The DNA for the CDR3 is TGTGCCAGCAGCTTATTTCTCCCGGCAGGGATGGGCACTGAAGCTTTCTTT. This sequence encodes CASSLFLPAGMGTEAFF.

This clone occurred once. The chain has TRBV28 and TRBJ1-4; D call uncertain. The germline V gene has CDR1 MDHEN and CDR2 SYDVKM. V lost 4 bases to trimming and J lost 6 bases, with 15 bases between them. CDR3 length: 15 residues. The CDR3, as DNA: TGTGCCAGCAGTTCCCCCCAGGTGCTCCATGAAAAACTGTTTTTT. This encodes CASSSPQVLHEKLFF.

The V and J genes are TRBV19 and TRBJ2-7; D might be TRBD1 (6 bases). Germline CDR1 LNHDA, CDR2 SQIVND (reference sequence). This CDR3 spans 16 amino acids. Trimming stripped 1 base from V and 3 bases from J, with 16 bases between. The CDR3 is CASSIGFGQGFYEQYF. CDR3 nucleotides: TGTGCCAGTAGTATAGGGTTCGGGCAGGGGTTCTACGAGCAGTACTTC. Looking up the rest from reference TRBV19 and TRBJ2-7 gives the full variable domain: DGGITQSPKYLFRKEGQNVTLSCEQNLNHDAMYWYRQDPGQGLRLIYYSQIVNDFQKGDIAEGYSVSREKKESFPLTVTSAQKNPTAFYLCASSIGFGQGFYEQYFGPGTRLTVT.

The chain links TRBV11-2 to TRBJ2-1; TRBD2 matches 8 bases. Losses at the gene ends were 1 base for V and 9 bases for J; bases not matched to a gene: 2. Per the germline V gene, CDR1 is SGHAT and CDR2 is FQNNGV. The CDR3 spans 13 residues. The CDR3 here is CASSLGTSSEQFF. The CDR3 DNA reads TGTGCCAGCAGCTTAGGGACTAGCAGTGAGCAGTTCTTC.

This clone was detected once. V usage is TRBV9 and J usage is TRBJ2-1, with a possible D match to TRBD1 (5 bases). Trimming shortened V by 0 bases and J by 8 bases, and 9 bases separated the two germline ends. Germline V gene lookup returns CDR1 SGDLS and CDR2 YYNGEE. The CDR3 length is 13 residues. In DNA, the CDR3 is TGTGCCAGCAGCGTAGCCCAGGGATATGAGCAGTTCTTC. This translates into CASSVAQGYEQFF.

The chain combines TRBV9 with TRBJ2-5, with 7 bases that match TRBD2. The germline V gene has CDR1 SGDLS and CDR2 YYNGEE. J was trimmed by 1 base and V by 0 bases; bases with no gene match: 3. The CDR3 length is 15 residues. This CDR3 reads CASSVDPSGQETQYF. For the CDR3, the DNA is TGTGCCAGCAGCGTAGACCCTAGCGGCCAAGAGACCCAGTACTTC.

This rearrangement joins TRBV9 to TRBJ1-2; TRBD1 is a possible D gene (6 bases). This CDR3 spans 15 amino acids. Per germline, CDR1 SGDLS and CDR2 YYNGEE. V lost 6 bases and J lost 0, with 15 bases in between. DNA for the CDR3: TGTGCCAGCACGGTTGAGGGGGTGGCTAACTATGGCTACACCTTC. Translation gives CASTVEGVANYGYTF.

The chain is built from TRBV7-6 and TRBJ1-5; D not resolved. The CDR3 runs to 16 residues. CDR1 and CDR2 (germline): SGHVS, FNYEAQ. V was cut by 1 base and J by 3 bases, with 13 bases left in between. The CDR3 region has the DNA TGTGCCAGCAGCTTAGGCCCGGCAGGATCCAATCAGCCCCAGCATTTT. Its translation is CASSLGPAGSNQPQHF.

This clone was recorded many times. The genes are TRBV2 and TRBJ1-5; tentatively, D is TRBD1 (6 bases). The CDR3 is 15 amino acids. Germline-derived CDR1 and CDR2 are SNHLY and FYNNEI. The V end was cut by 6 bases, the J end by 5 bases, with 17 bases between. CDR3 sequence: CASSWDNEKYQPQHF. Written as DNA, the CDR3 is TGTGCCAGCAGCTGGGACAATGAAAAGTATCAGCCCCAGCATTTT. The whole variable domain, filled in from reference TRBV2 and TRBJ1-5, reads EPEVTQTPSHQVTQMGQEVILRCVPISNHLYFYWYRQILGQKVEFLVSFYNNEISEKSEIFDDQFSVERPDGSNFTLKIRSTKLEDSAMYFCASSWDNEKYQPQHFGDGTRLSIL.

The chain employs TRBV2 and TRBJ1-3; 7 nucleotides align to TRBD1. CDR1 and CDR2 (germline): SNHLY, FYNNEI. The CDR3 spans 17 residues. Trimming took 4 bases from V and 0 from J; bases not matched to a gene: 9. CDR3 loop: CASSGGNDRASGNTIYF. DNA for the CDR3: TGTGCCAGCAGTGGGGGGAATGACAGGGCCTCTGGAAACACCATATATTTT.

V usage is TRBV6-5 and J usage is TRBJ1-6, with TRBD1 matching over 7 bases. With V trimmed by 6 bases and J by 6 bases, 8 bases remained unmatched. Germline loops: CDR1 MNHEY, CDR2 SVGAGI. This CDR3 region has 15 residues. CDR3 nucleotide sequence: TGTGCCAGCAGGCCTACAGGGGAGGCTAATTCACCCCTCCACTTT. It translates to CASRPTGEANSPLHF.

The chain is built from TRBV10-3 and TRBJ2-2; 8 bases fit TRBD1. Trimming removed 8 bases from V and 2 bases from J; junction bases left unmatched: 4. CDR3 length equals 14 residues. Germline V gene lookup returns CDR1 ENHRY and CDR2 SYGVKD. The CDR3 here is CAICAGGNTGELFF. The CDR3 DNA sequence: TGTGCCATCTGCGCAGGGGGCAACACCGGGGAGCTGTTTTTT.